This TCR beta chain was sequenced in a study of cytomegalovirus exposure and HLA in healthy donors. Findings of the study overall: Fewer N-insertions than the roughly 650-donor mean were reportedly shown by an Asian-associated ancestry cluster in a later analysis.

This PCR relied on a set of 60 Vbeta primers and 13 Jbeta primers. Repertoires were generated with immunoSEQ multiplex PCR, while TCRdb's copy carries only in-frame clones and drops some. The repertoire holds 80,000 to 95,000 clones, with around nine tenths as singletons. As regards this clone: Its antigen is still unknown.

Germline loops: CDR1 MNHNS, CDR2 SASEGT. Trimming took 3 bases from V and 7 from J, leaving 16 bases between them. This CDR3 has 15 amino acids. The sequence derives from a man younger than 45 in good health and CMV-seropositive. Specimen: PBMCs. This sequence joins TRBV6-1 and TRBJ1-5; possible D gene TRBD1, 5 bases. CDR3 DNA: TGTGCCAGCAGTGATGGGGTGGTGGGGCACCAGCCCCAGCATTTT. Its protein is CASSDGVVGHQPQHF.